This T cell receptor (beta chain) is drawn from a study of regulatory and conventional T cells in RAG deficiency. Overall study results and limits: In Omenn syndrome, sorted "Tregs" may be peripherally activated cells. Shannon entropy was markedly lower and Simpson indices higher in RAG-deficient patients than control T-cell subsets. Omenn syndrome and CID/AS patients had 85 to 100-fold fewer unique Treg TCR beta sequences, versus 9.5 to 10-fold elsewhere. Patient subsets had shorter CDR3s; Omenn Treg-Tconv overlap exceeded 90%.

Notes on this clone: Its antigen is still unknown.

Here immunoSEQ multiplex PCR was the method, and the copy in TCRdb shows in-frame clones only, minus some. The sample has around 30,000 clones, more than 90% seen once; the top ten hold over 0.15%. The CDR3 contains 14 residues. Germline loops: CDR1 SGDLS, CDR2 YYNGEE. Trimming took 3 bases from V and 1 from J, leaving 11 bases between them. Conventional CD4+ T cells were sorted from blood as CD25-low CD127-high cells. These sequences were also reported in another study, on regulatory T cells. Turning to that study: The PCR used 52 TRBV and 13 TRBJ primers.

Sequences were obtained from CD25- CD4+ T cells sorted from blood. The chain uses TRBV9 and TRBJ2-7; D might be TRBD1 (5 bases). The receptor's source is a human donor in good health. The CDR3 bases are TGTGCCAGCAGCGACCAGGGTACGTCCTACGAGCAGTACTTC. It yields the protein CASSDQGTSYEQYF.